One sample yielded the 19 T cell receptor beta chains listed below, sequenced in a study of T cells in Graves' hyperthyroidism and ophthalmopathy. RNA transcripts were the template for amplifying TCR beta CDR3 regions. HTBI primers were used for first-round RT-PCR of the TCR CDR3. MiXCR, applied by TCRdb to the multiplex PCR reads, yields one record per CDR3 protein. This sample has about 320,000 distinct CDR3 sequences, with approximately 16% found just once. The sample taken for sequencing was blood. These receptors all come from a man aged 25-40 years with Graves' hyperthyroidism.

This clonotype appeared many times. This sequence joins TRBV28 and TRBJ2-7; D not certain. CDR1 is MDHEN, CDR2 SYDVKM, per germline. The CDR3 runs to 12 residues. The V end lost 3 bases, the J end lost 3 bases, and 6 bases lay between the germline ends. The CDR3 spells CASSLLHYEQYF. DNA of the CDR3: TGTGCCAGCAGTTTGCTGCACTACGAGCAGTACTTC. The full variable domain, in which reference TRBV28 and TRBJ2-7 provide the parts outside the CDR3, is DVKVTQSSRYLVKRTGEKVFLECVQDMDHENMFWYRQDPGLGLRLIYFSYDVKMKEKGDIPEGYSVSREKKERFSLILESASTNQTSMYLCASSLLHYEQYFGPGTRLTVT.

This clonotype was observed many times. The genes are TRBV7-8 and TRBJ2-5; tentatively, D is TRBD2 (6 bases). This CDR3 contains 14 residues. The germline V gene encodes CDR1 SGHVS and CDR2 FQNEAQ. Between the trimmed V and J ends, which lost 7 bases and 5 bases, there was a span of 17 bases. CDR3 coding DNA: TGTGCCAGCACCCAGGACTATACCGGCGAGACCCAGTACTTC. It is translated as CASTQDYTGETQYF.

This clonotype was seen a few times. The rearrangement links TRBV5-8 to TRBJ2-7; the D gene is possibly TRBD2 (5 bases). CDR1 is SGHTS, CDR2 YDEGEE, per germline. The CDR3 runs 13 residues. Trimming left V 6 bases short and J 3 bases short, with 13 bases between. CDR3 residues: CASTPRESYEQYF. In DNA form, the CDR3 reads TGTGCCAGCACCCCGAGGGAGAGCTACGAGCAGTACTTC.

This clonotype appeared many times. V is TRBV12-3 or TRBV12-4 and J is TRBJ2-7, with 11 bases aligning to TRBD2. J was trimmed by 3 bases and V by 6 bases; bases with no gene match: 7. CDR3 length equals 15 residues. CDR3 loop: CASRLSLAGGYEQYF. The CDR3 bases are TGTGCCAGCAGACTGTCGCTAGCGGGGGGCTACGAGCAGTACTTC.

With respect to this clonotype: Since a much larger clone is just one base distant, this may be a read error. V is TRBV2 and J is TRBJ2-4, with 7 bases identical to TRBD1. Judging by the DNA end, TRBJ2-5 fits better; the J call may be wrong. The V gene's germline CDR1 is SNHLY and CDR2 FYNNEI. The length of the CDR3 is 14 residues. The CDR3 protein is CASSQDRTQKTQYF. DNA for the CDR3: TGTGCCAGCAGTCAGGACAGGACCCAAAAGACCCAGTACTTC.

This clonotype was seen more than once but under ten times. The V and J genes are TRBV4-1 and TRBJ1-4; D uncertain. CDR3 size: 15 residues. V shed 4 bases and J shed 2 bases, with 11 bases lying between them. Germline V gene lookup returns CDR1 MGHRA and CDR2 YSYEKL. In DNA, the CDR3 is TGCGCCAGCAGCCCCCCTGTAGGGACTAATGAAAAACTGTTTTTT. Translation gives CASSPPVGTNEKLFF.

This clonotype was observed many times. J is TRBJ2-5 and V is TRBV2, with D unresolved. This CDR3 has 13 amino acids. Germline V gene data show CDR1 as SNHLY and CDR2 as FYNNEI. Trimming took 6 bases from V and 5 from J, leaving 13 bases between them. This CDR3 is CASRYSTGETQYF. The CDR3 DNA sequence: TGTGCCAGCAGGTATTCTACTGGTGAGACCCAGTACTTC.

The table lists this clonotype with many counts. This rearrangement joins TRBV7-3 to TRBJ2-1, with D tentatively TRBD2 (5 bases). V lost 0 bases and J 10 bases, leaving 31 bases between the germline ends. Per germline, CDR1 SGHTA and CDR2 FQGTGA. The CDR3 consists of 20 residues. CDR3 coding DNA: TGTGCCAGCAGCTTAACGTCCAGGCTCTTTGGTCCTCCCGGGAAGGACGAGCAGTTCTTC. Its translation is CASSLTSRLFGPPGKDEQFF.

This clonotype was recorded at least ten times. V is TRBV28 and J is TRBJ1-1; weak D call: TRBD1 (6 bases). The CDR3 covers 16 residues. The germline CDR1 and CDR2 sequences are MDHEN and SYDVKM. V lost 5 bases and J lost 5, with 21 bases in between. In DNA form, the CDR3 reads TGTGCCAGCAGTGAGACGGGGACATACCGACGTACTGAAGCTTTCTTT. Amino acid sequence: CASSETGTYRRTEAFF.

CDR3 amino acids: CASSVGRDAGVETQYF. CDR3 sequence (DNA): TGTGCCAGCAGCGTGGGGCGTGACGCGGGTGTGGAGACCCAGTACTTC. This rearrangement joins TRBV9 to TRBJ2-5; D might be TRBD1 or TRBD2, each matching 5 bases. The CDR3 spans 16 residues. Germline V gene lookup returns CDR1 SGDLS and CDR2 YYNGEE. Trimming took 2 bases from V and 5 from J, leaving 19 bases between them.

This clonotype has a count of ten or more. The V and J genes are TRBV2 and TRBJ1-1; no clear D gene. V was cut by 2 bases and J by 1 base, with 5 bases left in between. The CDR3 extends over 13 amino acids. Germline CDR1 reads SNHLY; CDR2 reads FYNNEI. In nucleotides, the CDR3 is TGTGCCAGCAGTGAATACCGGAACACTGAAGCTTTCTTT. It translates to CASSEYRNTEAFF.

This clonotype was seen repeatedly, ten times or more. This chain connects TRBV5-1 to TRBJ2-2, with D uncertain. Trimming took off 5 bases at V and 7 bases at J, with 12 bases between the two ends. The CDR3 sequence is 13 residues long. Germline loops: CDR1 SGHRS, CDR2 YFSETQ. CDR3 protein: CASSEESNGELFF. The DNA of the CDR3 is TGCGCCAGCAGTGAGGAGAGTAACGGGGAGCTGTTTTTT.

This clonotype was counted at least ten times. The CDR3 spells CAWSTGVGGNTEAFF. The DNA of the CDR3 is TGTGCCTGGAGTACCGGGGTAGGGGGGAACACTGAAGCTTTCTTT. J is TRBJ1-1 and V is TRBV30, with D tentatively TRBD1 (6 bases). The CDR3 spans 15 residues. V lost 2 bases to trimming and J lost 1 base, with 14 bases between them. Germline CDR1 GTSNPN, CDR2 SVGIG (reference sequence). Using reference TRBV30 and TRBJ1-1 for the parts outside the CDR3, the full variable domain is SQTIHQWPATLVQPVGSPLSLECTVEGTSNPNLYWYRQAAGRGLQLLFYSVGIGQISSEVPQNLSASRPQDRQFILSSKKLLLSDSGFYLCAWSTGVGGNTEAFFGQGTRLTVV.

This clonotype was observed at least ten times. This chain connects TRBV29-1 to TRBJ2-5, with no clear D. Germline CDR1 SQVTM, CDR2 ANQGSEA. The ends were cut back, 7 bases at V and 5 bases at J, with 17 bases in the middle. This CDR3 is 13 amino acids long. CDR3 nucleotides: TGCAGCGGCATGGGCCTTTTCGGGGAGACCCAGTACTTC. Protein sequence: CSGMGLFGETQYF.

The table lists this clonotype with many counts. This chain uses TRBV30 with TRBJ2-2; D not certain. The CDR3 consists of 11 residues. Germline V gives CDR1 GTSNPN, CDR2 SVGIG (reference sequence). With 2 bases removed from V and 6 bases from J, the gap between germline ends came to 4 bases. CDR3 in DNA: TGTGCCTGGAGTCCCTCCGGGGAGCTGTTTTTT. Its protein is CAWSPSGELFF.

The rearrangement links TRBV19 to TRBJ2-2; 8 bases are shared with TRBD1. V shed 6 bases, J shed 6 bases, and the junction held 6 bases outside the gene matches. Germline V lookup: CDR1 LNHDA, CDR2 SQIVND (reference sequence). The CDR3 sequence is 14 residues long. In nucleotides, the CDR3 is TGTGCCAGTAGGTGGACAGGGACGGCCGGGGAGCTGTTTTTT. The encoded protein is CASRWTGTAGELFF.

The V and J genes are TRBV7-2 and TRBJ1-5; unclear D gene. Looked up from germline, CDR1 is SGHTA and CDR2 is FQGNSA. The CDR3 extends over 13 amino acids. Trimming cost V 5 bases and J 1 base, with 6 bases left between them. CDR3 in DNA: TGTGCCAGCAGCCCAACGAGCAATCAGCCCCAGCATTTT. Translating gives CASSPTSNQPQHF.

A word on this clonotype: This CDR3 fails to terminate in the conserved phenylalanine or tryptophan, so it likely reflects a read error. The genes are TRBV5-6 and TRBJ2-5, with 7 bases matching TRBD1. The V and J ends lost 1 base and 5 bases, in that order; junction bases with no gene match: 2. The CDR3 has 13 amino acids. Germline V gene sequence: CDR1 SGHDT, CDR2 YYEEEE. Here the CDR3 DNA reads TGTGCCAGCAGCTTGACAGGGGTCGAGACCCAGTACCTC. Protein sequence: CASSLTGVETQYL.

This clonotype was detected many times. The chain combines TRBV13 with TRBJ2-5; D may match TRBD1 or TRBD2 (5 bases each). The germline V gene encodes CDR1 PRHDT and CDR2 FYEKMQ (reference sequence). V was shortened by 3 bases and J by 7 bases, with 24 bases between the two germline ends. The CDR3 sequence is 17 residues long. The CDR3 here is CASSFSQGGLIRGTQYF. The CDR3 nucleotides are TGTGCCAGCAGCTTTTCCCAGGGCGGGCTTATACGGGGGACCCAGTACTTC.